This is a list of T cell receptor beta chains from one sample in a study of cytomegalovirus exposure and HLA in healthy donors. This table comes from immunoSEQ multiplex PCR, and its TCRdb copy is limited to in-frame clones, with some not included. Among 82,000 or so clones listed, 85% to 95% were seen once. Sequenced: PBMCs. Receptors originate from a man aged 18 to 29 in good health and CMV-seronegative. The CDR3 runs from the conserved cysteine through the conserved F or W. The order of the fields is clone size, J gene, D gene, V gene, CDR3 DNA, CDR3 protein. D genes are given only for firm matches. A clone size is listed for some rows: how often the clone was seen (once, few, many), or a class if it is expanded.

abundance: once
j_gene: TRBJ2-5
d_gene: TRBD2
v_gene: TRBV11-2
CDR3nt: TGTGCCAGCAGCTTAGGCCGTTATAGCGGGGGGTCCCGAGAGACCCAGTACTTC
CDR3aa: CASSLGRYSGGSRETQYF

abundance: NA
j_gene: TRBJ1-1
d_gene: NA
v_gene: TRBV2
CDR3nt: TGTGCCAGCAGTGGAAAGACAGCCCCGGGGGCTGAAGCTTTCTTT
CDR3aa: CASSGKTAPGAEAFF

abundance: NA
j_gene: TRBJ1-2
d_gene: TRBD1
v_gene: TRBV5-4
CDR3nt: TGTGCCAGCAGCTTGGTAGGGGTAGACAGGGACTATGGCTACACCTTC
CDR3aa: CASSLVGVDRDYGYTF

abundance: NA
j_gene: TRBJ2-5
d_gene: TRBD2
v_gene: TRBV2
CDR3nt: TGTGCCAGCAGGCGAACTAGCGGGGCGGAGACCCAGTACTTC
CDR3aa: CASRRTSGAETQYF

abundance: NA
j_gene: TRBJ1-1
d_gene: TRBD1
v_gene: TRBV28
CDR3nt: TGTGCCAGCATAAATGGGACAGGGGGTTTGGGTGAAGCTTTCTTT
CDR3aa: CASINGTGGLGEAFF

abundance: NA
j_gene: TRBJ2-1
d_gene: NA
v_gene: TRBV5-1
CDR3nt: TGCGCCAGCAGCTCCCGGGGGTCAGCGTTAATCTCGGGGAGTTTGAATGAGCAGTTCTTC
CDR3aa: CASSSRGSALISGSLNEQFF

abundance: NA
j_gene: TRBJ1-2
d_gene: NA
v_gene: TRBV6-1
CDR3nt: TGTGCCAGCAGTTTACAGGGTAGTGGCTACACCTTC
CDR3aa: CASSLQGSGYTF

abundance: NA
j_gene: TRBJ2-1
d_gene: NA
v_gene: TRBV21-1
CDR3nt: TGTGCCAGCAGCAAAGGTCACCGACAGGGACTCAATGAGCAGTTCTTC
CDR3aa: CASSKGHRQGLNEQFF

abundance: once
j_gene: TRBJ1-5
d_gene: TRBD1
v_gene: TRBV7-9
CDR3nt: TGTGCCAGCAGCCCACAGGGGAGCGGACAGCCCCAGCATTTT
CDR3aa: CASSPQGSGQPQHF

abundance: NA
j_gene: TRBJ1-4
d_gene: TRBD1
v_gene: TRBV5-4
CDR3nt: TGTGCCAGCAGCCCCGGCGGGACAGGGGATCTCGGGGAAAAACTGTTTTTT
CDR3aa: CASSPGGTGDLGEKLFF

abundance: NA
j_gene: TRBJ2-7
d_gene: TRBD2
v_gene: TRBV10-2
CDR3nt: TGCGCCAGCAGTGGTTGGGGGGGTTTCGAGCAGTACTTC
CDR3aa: CASSGWGGFEQYF

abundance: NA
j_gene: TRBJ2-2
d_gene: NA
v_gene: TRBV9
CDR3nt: TGTGCCAGCAGCGTAGGGGCGGGGTGGAACACCGGGGAGCTGTTTTTT
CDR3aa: CASSVGAGWNTGELFF

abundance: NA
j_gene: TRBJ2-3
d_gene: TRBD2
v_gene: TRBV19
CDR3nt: TGTGCCAGTAGTCCGGGAGAGGCGGGGGGGTTGCATACGCAGTATTTT
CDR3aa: CASSPGEAGGLHTQYF

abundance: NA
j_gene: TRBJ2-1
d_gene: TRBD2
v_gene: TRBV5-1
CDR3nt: TGCGCCAGCAGCCCCGGACTAGCGGGGGGTATGAGCTCCTACAATGAGCAGTTCTTC
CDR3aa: CASSPGLAGGMSSYNEQFF

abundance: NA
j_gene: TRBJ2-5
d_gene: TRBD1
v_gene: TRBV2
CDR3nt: TGTGCCAGCAGACACGGGACAGTGCAAGAGACCCAGTACTTC
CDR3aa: CASRHGTVQETQYF

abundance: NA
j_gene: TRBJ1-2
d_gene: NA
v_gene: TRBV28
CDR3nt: TGTGCCAGCAGTTTGACCGGGACACTTAACTATGGCTACACCTTC
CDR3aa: CASSLTGTLNYGYTF

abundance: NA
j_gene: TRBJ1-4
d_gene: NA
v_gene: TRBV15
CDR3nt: TGTGCCACCAGCTCCTACAGAGAGCCTAATGAAAAACTGTTTTTT
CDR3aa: CATSSYREPNEKLFF

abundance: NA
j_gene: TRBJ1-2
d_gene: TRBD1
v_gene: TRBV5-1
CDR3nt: TGCGCCAGCAGCTTGGATCCAGGGGGGCCTTATGGCTACACCTTC
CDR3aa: CASSLDPGGPYGYTF

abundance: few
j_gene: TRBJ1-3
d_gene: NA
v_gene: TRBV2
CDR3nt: TGTGCCAGCAGTCAGGAAGGAAACACCATATATTTT
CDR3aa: CASSQEGNTIYF

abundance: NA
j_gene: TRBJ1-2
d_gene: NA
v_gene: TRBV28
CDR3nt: TGTGCCAGCCGCAGGGAAGCCGGCTACACCTTC
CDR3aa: CASRREAGYTF

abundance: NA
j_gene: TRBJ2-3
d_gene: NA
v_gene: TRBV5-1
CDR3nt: TGCGCCAGCAGCGGCGGGACAGTTAGCACAGATACGCAGTATTTT
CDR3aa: CASSGGTVSTDTQYF

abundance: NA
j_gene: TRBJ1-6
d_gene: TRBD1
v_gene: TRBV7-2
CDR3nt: TGTGCCAGCAGCGCAGGACAGGGAAGCTCCTATAATTCACCCCTCCACTTT
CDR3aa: CASSAGQGSSYNSPLHF

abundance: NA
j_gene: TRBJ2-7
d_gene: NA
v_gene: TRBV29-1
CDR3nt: TGCAGCGTTGAGTTTGGGGACACTCTCTCCTACGAGCAGTACTTC
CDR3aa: CSVEFGDTLSYEQYF

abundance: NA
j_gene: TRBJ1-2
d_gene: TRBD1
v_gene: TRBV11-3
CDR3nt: TGTGCCAGCAGCTTCGGGGACAGCCGCTATGGCTACACCTTC
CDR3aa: CASSFGDSRYGYTF

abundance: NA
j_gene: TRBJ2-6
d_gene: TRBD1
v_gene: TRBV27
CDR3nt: TGTGCCAGCAGTCTTCAGCAACCGGGACAGAGCTCTGGGGCCAACGTCCTGACTTTC
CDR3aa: CASSLQQPGQSSGANVLTF

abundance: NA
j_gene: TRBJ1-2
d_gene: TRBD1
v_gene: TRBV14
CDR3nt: TGTGCCAGCAGCCAAATGACAGGGGGAACGGCTAACTATGGCTACACCTTC
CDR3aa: CASSQMTGGTANYGYTF

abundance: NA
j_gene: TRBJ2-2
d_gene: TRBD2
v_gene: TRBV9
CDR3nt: TGTGCCAGCAGCGTAGGGCTAGCGGGGGTAACCGGGGAGCTGTTTTTT
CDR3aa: CASSVGLAGVTGELFF

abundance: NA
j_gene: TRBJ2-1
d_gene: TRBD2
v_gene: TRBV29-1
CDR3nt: TGCAGCTCCACTAGCGACAGCTTCAATGAGCAGTTCTTC
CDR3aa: CSSTSDSFNEQFF

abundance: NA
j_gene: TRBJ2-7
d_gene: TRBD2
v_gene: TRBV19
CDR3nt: TGTGCCAGTAATCGAGAGGAGGAGACTAGCGAGCCAAAAAGATACGAGCAGTACTTC
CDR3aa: CASNREEETSEPKRYEQYF

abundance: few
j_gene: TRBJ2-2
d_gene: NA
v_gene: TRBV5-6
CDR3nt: TGTGCCAGCAGCTTACTGAGGGAGCTGTTGTCCGGGGAGCTGTTTTTT
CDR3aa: CASSLLRELLSGELFF

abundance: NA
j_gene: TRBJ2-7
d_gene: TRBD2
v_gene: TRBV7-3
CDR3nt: TGTGCCAGCAGCTCCGGGACTAGCGGGACCGAGCAGTACTTC
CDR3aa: CASSSGTSGTEQYF

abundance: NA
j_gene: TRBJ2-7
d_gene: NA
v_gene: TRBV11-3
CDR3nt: TGTGCCAGCAGCCCCCCGGGGAGCGTTCTTCCCTACGAGCAGTACTTC
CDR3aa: CASSPPGSVLPYEQYF

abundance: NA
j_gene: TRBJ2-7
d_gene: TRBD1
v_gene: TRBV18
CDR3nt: TGTGCCAGCTCACCGGGGACAGGGGGCGCCACCCGCTCTGGCGAGCAGTACTTC
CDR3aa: CASSPGTGGATRSGEQYF

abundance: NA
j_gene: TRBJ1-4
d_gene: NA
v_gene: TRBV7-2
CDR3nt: TGTGCCAGCAGCTTAAGGGGGTACCGTAAACTGTTTTTT
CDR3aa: CASSLRGYRKLFF

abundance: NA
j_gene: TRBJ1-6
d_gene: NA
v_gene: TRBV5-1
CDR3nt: TGCGCCAGCAGCTTGGGGGACACCAGATCACCCCTCCACTTT
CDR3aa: CASSLGDTRSPLHF